Each of the 9 T cell receptor beta chains below was sequenced from the same sample in a study of CD8 T cells in ankylosing spondylitis. TCRdb reprocessed the 5' RACE reads with MiXCR, giving one entry per CDR3 protein. The sample records about 17,000 distinct CDR3 sequences, 7% to 10% being singletons. The sample comprised blood. These receptors came from a male donor with ankylosing spondylitis or in good health (not recorded which).

In its sample, this clonotype was seen many times. This rearrangement joins TRBV12-3 or TRBV12-4 to TRBJ2-1, with D maybe TRBD2 (6 bases). V was trimmed by 7 bases and J by 0 bases, leaving 13 bases between them. The CDR3 has 15 residues. CDR3 protein: CASTPDGSSYNEQFF. CDR3 nucleotides: TGTGCCAGCACCCCGGACGGGAGCTCCTACAATGAGCAGTTCTTC.

There are many counts of this clonotype. This chain connects TRBV6-2 or TRBV6-3 to TRBJ2-3, with no clear D. In germline, CDR1 is MNHEY, CDR2 SVGEGT. CDR3 length: 11 residues. V was clipped by 6 bases and J by 6 bases, with 7 bases between them. CDR3 amino acids: CASRGMDTQYF. As DNA, the CDR3 is TGTGCCAGCAGGGGAATGGATACGCAGTATTTT.

This clonotype was observed many times. This chain uses TRBV5-1 with TRBJ2-2; D ambiguous. V lost 5 bases to trimming and J lost 4 bases, with 9 bases between them. The CDR3 is 13 residues long. Germline V gene data show CDR1 as SGHRS and CDR2 as YFSETQ. The CDR3 region is CASRSHFTGELFF. DNA of the CDR3: TGCGCCAGCAGATCACACTTCACCGGGGAGCTGTTTTTT.

The chain carries TRBV7-9 and TRBJ2-1, with D perhaps matching TRBD2 (5 bases). V lost 4 bases and J 7 bases, leaving 14 bases between the germline ends. Germline CDR1 SEHNR, CDR2 FQNEAQ (reference sequence). This CDR3 has 14 residues. In nucleotides, the CDR3 is TGTGCCAGCAGCTGGACTGGGCTAAGGAATGAGCAGTTCTTC. It specifies CASSWTGLRNEQFF. The full variable domain, in which reference TRBV7-9 and TRBJ2-1 provide the parts outside the CDR3, is DTGVSQNPRHKITKRGQNVTFRCDPISEHNRLYWYRQTLGQGPEFLTYFQNEAQLEKSRLLSDRFSAERPKGSFSTLEIQRTEQGDSAMYLCASSWTGLRNEQFFGPGTRLTVL.

At least ten counts were recorded for this clonotype. This chain uses TRBV5-1 with TRBJ2-3, with D possibly matching TRBD2 (6 bases). Trimming stripped 0 bases from V and 6 bases from J, with 14 bases between. This CDR3 spans 15 amino acids. In germline, CDR1 is SGHRS, CDR2 YFSETQ. The CDR3 sequence is CASSLAGTSIDTQYF. The CDR3 coding sequence is TGCGCCAGCAGCTTGGCCGGTACTAGCATCGATACGCAGTATTTT.

There are many counts of this clonotype. J is TRBJ2-7 and V is TRBV20-1, with TRBD1 identical over 7 bases. V trimming: 1 base; J trimming: 4 bases; junction bases outside the gene matches: 4. Germline lookup yields CDR1 DFQATT and CDR2 SNEGSKA (reference sequence). The CDR3 extends over 13 amino acids. CDR3: CSARVQGWYEQYF. The CDR3 DNA sequence: TGCAGTGCTAGAGTACAGGGGTGGTACGAGCAGTACTTC.

This clonotype was recorded many times. The chain carries TRBV5-1 and TRBJ2-3, with a possible D match to TRBD1 (5 bases). CDR3 length: 16 amino acids. V was trimmed by 4 bases and J by 5 bases, leaving 20 bases between them. Germline V gives CDR1 SGHRS, CDR2 YFSETQ. CDR3 protein: CASSLDRPWQGDTQYF. CDR3 in DNA: TGCGCCAGCAGCCTTGACAGACCCTGGCAGGGAGATACGCAGTATTTT.

The table lists this clonotype with many counts. The chain links TRBV4-2 to TRBJ2-2; 7 nucleotides match TRBD2. The CDR3 is 15 residues long. Trimming took 4 bases from V and 5 from J; bases not matched to a gene: 7. CDR1 and CDR2 from the germline V gene are LGHNA and YNFKEQ. CDR3: CASSRFAGVTGELFF. CDR3 bases: TGTGCCAGCAGCCGTTTTGCGGGAGTTACCGGGGAGCTGTTTTTT.

This clonotype has a handful of counts. The V gene is TRBV5-5, the J gene TRBJ2-7; D unclear. The germline CDR1 and CDR2 sequences are SGHKS and YYEKEE (reference sequence). V lost 5 bases and J lost 5, with 14 bases in between. The CDR3 is 13 amino acids. The chain's CDR3 is CASSRLSVDEQYV. CDR3 nucleotides: TGTGCCAGCAGTCGGTTAAGCGTTGACGAGCAGTACGTC.